The entry below describes one TCR beta chain. The CDR3 is made up of 14 amino acids. Per germline, CDR1 LNHDA and CDR2 SQIVND (reference sequence). V lost 5 bases to trimming and J lost 1 base, with 11 bases between them. This sample stems from a study of blood T cell repertoires in COVID-19. The repertoire was sequenced with immunoSEQ multiplex PCR; TCRdb's copy has only in-frame clones and lacks some. The table lists about 87,000 clones, approximately 86% of them singletons, with approximately 2.8% in the top ten. Seattle participants joined during active infection and were tracked over time. Sequences were obtained from peripheral blood. The J gene is TRBJ1-1, the V gene TRBV19, with D unresolved. The clonotype originates from an elderly woman with COVID-19, enrolled during active disease. The CDR3 loop is CASSPRPGNTEAFF. The CDR3 DNA reads as TGTGCCAGTAGTCCGCGCCCGGGGAACACTGAAGCTTTCTTT.